This is a list of T cell receptor beta chains from one sample in a study of T cell responses to AZD1222 COVID-19 vaccine. Profiling relied on immunoSEQ multiplex PCR, and the TCRdb table lists in-frame clones only, not all of them. Here the sample spans more than 150,000 clones, approximately 90% being singletons. Sequences were derived from peripheral blood, sampled on day 0 of AZD1222 vaccination. These receptor sequences come from an adult in good health. Both conserved end residues are part of each CDR3. The D gene is left open where the match is weak. Size values are once, few and many counts, or a class for expanded clones, and some rows have none.

CDR3 DNA | CDR3 protein | V gene | D gene | J gene | clone size
TGTGCCAGCAGTGAACGGGCCGGCGACTCCTACGAGCAGTACTTC | CASSERAGDSYEQYF | TRBV25-1 | NA | TRBJ2-7 | NA
TGCGCCAGCAGCCAAGACACCGGCAATGAGCAGTTCTTC | CASSQDTGNEQFF | TRBV4-1 | NA | TRBJ2-1 | NA
TGCGCCAGCAGCCAAGATAACAGGAGGTGGTATGGCTACACCTTC | CASSQDNRRWYGYTF | TRBV4-1 | NA | TRBJ1-2 | NA
TGTGCCAGCAGTTACTCTCCAGGCTCCAATAATTCACCCCTCCACTTT | CASSYSPGSNNSPLHF | TRBV6-5 | NA | TRBJ1-6 | NA
TGTGCCAGCAGACAAGCAGGGTACGGCTACACCTTC | CASRQAGYGYTF | TRBV6-5 | NA | TRBJ1-2 | few
TGTGCCAGCAGTTCCTCAACTAAGCGGATCAGGGCCTACGAGCAGTACTTC | CASSSSTKRIRAYEQYF | TRBV6-2/TRBV6-3 | NA | TRBJ2-7 | once
TGTGCCAGCAGCTACCGAGGACAGGATAATGAAAAACTGTTTTTT | CASSYRGQDNEKLFF | TRBV3-1/TRBV3-2 | TRBD1 | TRBJ1-4 | NA
TGTGCCAGCAGCCCCCGAACAGGGGGGAGAGAGACCCAGTACTTC | CASSPRTGGRETQYF | TRBV14 | TRBD1 | TRBJ2-5 | NA
TGTGCCATCAGTGGTGGGCCACTCCACGAGCAGTACTTC | CAISGGPLHEQYF | TRBV10-3 | NA | TRBJ2-7 | NA
TGTGCCAGCAGCCAGGGCGGATACGAGCAGTACTTC | CASSQGGYEQYF | TRBV7-9 | NA | TRBJ2-7 | NA
TGTGCCAGTAGTATTGGTATTGGGGACACTGAAGCTTTCTTT | CASSIGIGDTEAFF | TRBV19 | NA | TRBJ1-1 | NA
TGTGCCACCAGCCTAAATAGTGAGGGGGCAGGCAAACTGTTTTTT | CATSLNSEGAGKLFF | TRBV15 | TRBD1 | TRBJ1-4 | NA
TGTGCCACCAGCAGAGATAGCGTGGGACAGGGGGCCTACGAGCAGTACTTC | CATSRDSVGQGAYEQYF | TRBV15 | TRBD1 | TRBJ2-7 | NA
TGTGCCAGCAGCAATGGGACAGACTACTATGGCTACACCTTC | CASSNGTDYYGYTF | TRBV7-9 | TRBD1 | TRBJ1-2 | NA
TGTGCCAGCAGTGACAGGGGAAGGGCTGTTAGTGAAAAACTGTTTTTT | CASSDRGRAVSEKLFF | TRBV2 | NA | TRBJ1-4 | once
TGTGCCAGCAGTTCGGACAGGGCTTATAGCAATCAGCCCCAGCATTTT | CASSSDRAYSNQPQHF | TRBV28 | TRBD1 | TRBJ1-5 | once
TGTGCCAGCACTAAGGACTACAATGAGCAGTTCTTC | CASTKDYNEQFF | TRBV2 | NA | TRBJ2-1 | once
TGTGCCAGCAGCTTATACAGTGGCAGGAACCAAGAGACCCAGTACTTC | CASSLYSGRNQETQYF | TRBV11-2 | NA | TRBJ2-5 | NA
TGTGCCAGCAGCGTAGTCCCCTTTAGTGGGACAGCCTATGGCTACACCTTC | CASSVVPFSGTAYGYTF | TRBV9 | TRBD1 | TRBJ1-2 | NA
TGTGCCAGCAGTGATCAGGGGATCGATCAGCCCCAGCATTTT | CASSDQGIDQPQHF | TRBV2 | NA | TRBJ1-5 | NA
TGTGCCAGCAGTGGACTAGCGGGAGAGGGGCGGGAGACCCAGTACTTC | CASSGLAGEGRETQYF | TRBV6-1 | TRBD2 | TRBJ2-5 | NA
TGTGCCAGCAGTGAACGGGGGGATAGGGGCCAAGAGACCCAGTACTTC | CASSERGDRGQETQYF | TRBV25-1 | TRBD2 | TRBJ2-5 | NA
TGTGCCAGCAGCGTAGGAGAGAAACAGGGCCACTATGGCTACACCTTC | CASSVGEKQGHYGYTF | TRBV9 | NA | TRBJ1-2 | once
TGTGCCAGCAGTCAAGGAACTAGTTTCCAAGAGACCCAGTACTTC | CASSQGTSFQETQYF | TRBV5-4 | NA | TRBJ2-5 | NA
TGTGCCAGCAGCTTAGGGTTAGGGGGGGCGAGAAACACCATATATTTT | CASSLGLGGARNTIYF | TRBV7-2 | NA | TRBJ1-3 | NA
TGTGCCAGCAGCCGGTACCCGAGGATCGACAGGGGGCGCACAGATACGCAGTATTTT | CASSRYPRIDRGRTDTQYF | TRBV7-8 | TRBD1 | TRBJ2-3 | NA
TGTGCCAGCAGTTTCTTGCGGGATGTTGGGTACTACAATGAGCAGTTCTTC | CASSFLRDVGYYNEQFF | TRBV27 | NA | TRBJ2-1 | NA
TGTGCCACCAGTGAGACCGGGACAGGGCTCGCCGAGCAGTACTTC | CATSETGTGLAEQYF | TRBV24-1 | TRBD1 | TRBJ2-7 | NA
TGCGCCAGCAGCCAAGATAGCCTAGCGGGAGGCCTCAGCTCCTACAATGAGCAGTTCTTC | CASSQDSLAGGLSSYNEQFF | TRBV4-1 | TRBD2 | TRBJ2-1 | NA
TGTGCCAGCAGGGGAGGGACCTACAATGAGCAGTTCTTC | CASRGGTYNEQFF | TRBV6-5 | TRBD2 | TRBJ2-1 | once
TGTGCCAGCAGCCTTACAGGGGCCTTACAAGAGACCCAGTACTTC | CASSLTGALQETQYF | TRBV9 | TRBD1 | TRBJ2-5 | NA
TGTGCCAGCAGTTTACCCGCCGGGACAGGGGTCCAAGAGACCCAGTACTTC | CASSLPAGTGVQETQYF | TRBV28 | TRBD1 | TRBJ2-5 | few
TGCGCCAGCAGCCGCACCGGGACAGTAGTCATCGGGGAGCTGTTTTTT | CASSRTGTVVIGELFF | TRBV4-1 | TRBD1 | TRBJ2-2 | NA